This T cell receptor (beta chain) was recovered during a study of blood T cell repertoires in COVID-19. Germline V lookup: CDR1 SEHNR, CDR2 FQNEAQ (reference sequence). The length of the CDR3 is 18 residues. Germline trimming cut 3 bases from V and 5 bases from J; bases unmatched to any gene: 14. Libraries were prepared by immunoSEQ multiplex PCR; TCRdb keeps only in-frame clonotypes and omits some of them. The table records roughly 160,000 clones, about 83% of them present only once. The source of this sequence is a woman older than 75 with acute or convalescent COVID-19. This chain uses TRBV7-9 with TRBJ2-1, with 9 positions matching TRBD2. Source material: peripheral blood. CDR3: CASSLGTSGYTTDNEQFF. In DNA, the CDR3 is TGTGCCAGCAGCTTGGGAACTAGCGGGTATACCACAGACAATGAGCAGTTCTTC.